The present TCR beta chain was sequenced within a study of siplizumab effects on memory and regulatory T cells. Study-wide results and caveats: Under siplizumab, alloreactive sequences traced to unstimulated CD4+ memory cells were significantly reduced. Naive T cells seemed more diverse than memory cells and seemed major alloresponse contributors. Of the proliferating CD4+ or CD8+ clones, roughly 80-97% lacked a naive or memory phenotype that could be assigned.

Here immunoSEQ multiplex PCR was the method, and the copy in TCRdb shows in-frame clones only, minus some. This sample yields 56,000 or so clones, of which just over 95% are seen a single time; roughly 0.99% belongs to the top ten. Concerning this clone: What it binds is unknown.

J was trimmed by 1 base and V by 3 bases; bases with no gene match: 11. The CDR3 totals 18 residues. The germline V gene encodes CDR1 MRHNA and CDR2 SNTAGT. Sample: naive CD8+ T cells sorted from blood. This chain connects TRBV6-4 to TRBJ1-5; TRBD1 matches at 8 bases. The source is a human donor in good health. The CDR3 DNA reads as TGTGCCAGCAGTGAGTGTCCAGGGGGCGCAGTCAGCAATCAGCCCCAGCATTTT. Its protein is CASSECPGGAVSNQPQHF.